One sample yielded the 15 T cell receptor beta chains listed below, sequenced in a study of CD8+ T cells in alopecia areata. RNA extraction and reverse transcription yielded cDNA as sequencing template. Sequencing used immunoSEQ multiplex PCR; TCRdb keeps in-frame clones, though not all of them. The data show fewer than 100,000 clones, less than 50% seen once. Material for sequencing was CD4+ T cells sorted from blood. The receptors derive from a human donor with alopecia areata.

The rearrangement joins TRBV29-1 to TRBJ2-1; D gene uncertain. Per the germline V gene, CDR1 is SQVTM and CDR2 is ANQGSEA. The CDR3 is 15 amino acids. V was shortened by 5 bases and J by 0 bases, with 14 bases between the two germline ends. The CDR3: CSVLNPRSSYNEQFF. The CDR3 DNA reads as TGCAGCGTTCTCAACCCCCGCAGCTCCTACAATGAGCAGTTCTTC.

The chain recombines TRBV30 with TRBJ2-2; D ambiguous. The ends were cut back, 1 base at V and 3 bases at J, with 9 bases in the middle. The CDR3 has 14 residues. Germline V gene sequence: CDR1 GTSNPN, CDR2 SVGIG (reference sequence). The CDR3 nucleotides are TGTGCCTGGAGTGGAACCCGTTACACCGGGGAGCTGTTTTTT. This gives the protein CAWSGTRYTGELFF.

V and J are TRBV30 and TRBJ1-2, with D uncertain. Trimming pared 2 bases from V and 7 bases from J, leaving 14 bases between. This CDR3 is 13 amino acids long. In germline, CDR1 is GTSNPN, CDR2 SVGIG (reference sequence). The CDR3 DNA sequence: TGTGCCTGGAGTTCAGGCGGGGATCGTGGCTACACCTTC. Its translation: CAWSSGGDRGYTF. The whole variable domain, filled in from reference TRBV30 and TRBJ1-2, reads SQTIHQWPATLVQPVGSPLSLECTVEGTSNPNLYWYRQAAGRGLQLLFYSVGIGQISSEVPQNLSASRPQDRQFILSSKKLLLSDSGFYLCAWSSGGDRGYTFGSGTRLTVV.

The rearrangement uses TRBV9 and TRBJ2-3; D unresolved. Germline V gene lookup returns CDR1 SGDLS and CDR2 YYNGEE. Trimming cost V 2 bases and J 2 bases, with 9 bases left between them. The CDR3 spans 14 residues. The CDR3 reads CASSVFKSTDTQYF. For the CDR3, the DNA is TGTGCCAGCAGCGTGTTCAAATCCACAGATACGCAGTATTTT. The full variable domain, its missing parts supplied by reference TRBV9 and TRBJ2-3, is DSGVTQTPKHLITATGQRVTLRCSPRSGDLSVYWYQQSLDQGLQFLIQYYNGEERAKGNILERFSAQQFPDLHSELNLSSLELGDSALYFCASSVFKSTDTQYFGPGTRLTVL.

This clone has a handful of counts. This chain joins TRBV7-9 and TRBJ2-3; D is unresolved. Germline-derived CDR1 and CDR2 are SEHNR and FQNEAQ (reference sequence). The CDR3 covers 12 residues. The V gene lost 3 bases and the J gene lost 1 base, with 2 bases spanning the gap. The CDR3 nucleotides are TGTGCCAGCAGCTTTGGCACAGATACGCAGTATTTT. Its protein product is CASSFGTDTQYF.

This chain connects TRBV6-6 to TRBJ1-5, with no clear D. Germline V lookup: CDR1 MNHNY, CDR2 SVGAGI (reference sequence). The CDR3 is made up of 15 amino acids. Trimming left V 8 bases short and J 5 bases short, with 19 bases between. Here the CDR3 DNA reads TGTGCCAGCGAGTCAAGTCTCGCCCCCGATCAGCCCCAGCATTTT. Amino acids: CASESSLAPDQPQHF.

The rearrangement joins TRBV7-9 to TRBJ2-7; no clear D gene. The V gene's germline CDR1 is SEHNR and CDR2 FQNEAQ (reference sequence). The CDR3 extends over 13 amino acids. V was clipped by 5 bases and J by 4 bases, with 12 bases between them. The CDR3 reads CASSNSLGYEQYF. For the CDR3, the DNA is TGTGCCAGCAGCAATAGCCTGGGGTACGAGCAGTACTTC.

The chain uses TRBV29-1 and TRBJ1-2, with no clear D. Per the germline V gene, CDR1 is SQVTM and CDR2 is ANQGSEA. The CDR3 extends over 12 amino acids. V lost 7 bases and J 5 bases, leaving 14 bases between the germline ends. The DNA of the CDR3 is TGCAGCGGCGACTGGATGGGGTATGGCTACACCTTC. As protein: CSGDWMGYGYTF.

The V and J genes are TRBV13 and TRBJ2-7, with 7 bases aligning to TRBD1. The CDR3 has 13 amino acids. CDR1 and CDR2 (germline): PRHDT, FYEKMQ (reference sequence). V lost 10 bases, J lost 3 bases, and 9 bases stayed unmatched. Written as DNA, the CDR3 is TGTGCCAACCAGACAGGGTCCGACTACGAGCAGTACTTC. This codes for CANQTGSDYEQYF.

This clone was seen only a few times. The CDR3 region has the DNA TGCAGCGTTGAATCGGGGAGGGACGAGCAGTACTTC. It encodes CSVESGRDEQYF. The V call is TRBV29-1, the J call TRBJ2-7; TRBD2 agrees at 7 bases. With 2 bases clipped from V and 5 bases from J, the junction kept 3 bases outside the gene matches. The CDR3 has 12 amino acids. Per germline, CDR1 SQVTM and CDR2 ANQGSEA.

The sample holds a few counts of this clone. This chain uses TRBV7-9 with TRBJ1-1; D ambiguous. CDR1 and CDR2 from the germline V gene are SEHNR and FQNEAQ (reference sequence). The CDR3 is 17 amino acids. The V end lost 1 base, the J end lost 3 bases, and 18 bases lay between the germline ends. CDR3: CASSLGGRVGAYTEAFF. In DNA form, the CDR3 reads TGTGCCAGCAGCTTAGGAGGTCGCGTCGGTGCGTACACTGAAGCTTTCTTT.

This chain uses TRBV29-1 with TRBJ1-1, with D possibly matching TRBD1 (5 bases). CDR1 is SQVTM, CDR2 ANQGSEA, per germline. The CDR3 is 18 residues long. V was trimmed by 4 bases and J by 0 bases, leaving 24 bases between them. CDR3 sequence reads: CSVGRGGAGQRLNTEAFF. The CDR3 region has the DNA TGCAGCGTTGGTCGGGGTGGGGCAGGGCAACGCCTGAACACTGAAGCTTTCTTT.

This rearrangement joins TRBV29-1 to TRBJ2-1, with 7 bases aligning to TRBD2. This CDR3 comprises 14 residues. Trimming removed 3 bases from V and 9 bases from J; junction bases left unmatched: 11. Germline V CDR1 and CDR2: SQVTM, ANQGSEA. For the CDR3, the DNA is TGCAGCGTTGAGGTGACGGGAGGCTCAGGTGAGCAGTTCTTC. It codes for CSVEVTGGSGEQFF.

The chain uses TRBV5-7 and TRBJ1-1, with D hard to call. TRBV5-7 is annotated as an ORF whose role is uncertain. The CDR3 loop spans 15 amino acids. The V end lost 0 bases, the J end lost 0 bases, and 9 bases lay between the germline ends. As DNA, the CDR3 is TGTGCCAGCAGCTTGGAATTCCCGATGAACACTGAAGCTTTCTTT. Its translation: CASSLEFPMNTEAFF.

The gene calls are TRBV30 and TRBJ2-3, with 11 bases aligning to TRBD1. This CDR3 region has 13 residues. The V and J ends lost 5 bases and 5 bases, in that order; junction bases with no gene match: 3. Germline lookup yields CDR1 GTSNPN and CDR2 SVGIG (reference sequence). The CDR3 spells CAWQDRGRDTQYF. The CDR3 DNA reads TGTGCCTGGCAGGACAGGGGGCGAGATACGCAGTATTTT.